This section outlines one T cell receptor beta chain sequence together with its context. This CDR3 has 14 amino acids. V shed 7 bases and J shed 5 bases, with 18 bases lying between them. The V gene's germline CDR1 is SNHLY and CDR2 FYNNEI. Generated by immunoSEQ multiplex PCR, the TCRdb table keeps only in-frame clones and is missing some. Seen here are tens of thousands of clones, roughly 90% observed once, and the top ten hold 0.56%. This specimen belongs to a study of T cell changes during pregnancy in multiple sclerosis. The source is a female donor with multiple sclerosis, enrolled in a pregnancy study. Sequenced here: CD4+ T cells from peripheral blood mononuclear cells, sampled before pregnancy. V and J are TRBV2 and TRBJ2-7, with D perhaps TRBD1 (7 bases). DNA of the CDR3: TGTGCCAGCAAGGTCAGGGGGGTAGGCAACGAGCAGTACTTC. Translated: CASKVRGVGNEQYF.